One and the same sample provided the 19 T cell receptor beta chains below, sequenced in a study of blood T cell repertoires in COVID-19. Assay used: immunoSEQ multiplex PCR; TCRdb lists only in-frame clones, some missing. Here the sample spans 150,000 to 200,000 clones, about 88% being singletons. The sample taken for sequencing was peripheral blood. The origin of the receptors is a man aged 55 to 70 with acute or convalescent COVID-19.

The chain uses TRBV7-8 and TRBJ2-1; 11 bases are a match to TRBD2. Unmatched junction bases numbered 4, after V lost 5 bases and J lost 1 base. The CDR3 loop spans 16 amino acids. Looked up from germline, CDR1 is SGHVS and CDR2 is FQNEAQ. CDR3 in amino acids: CASSRLAGMSYNEQFF. The CDR3, as DNA: TGTGCCAGCAGCAGACTAGCGGGGATGTCCTACAATGAGCAGTTCTTC. The variable domain in full, completed from reference TRBV7-8 and TRBJ2-1, reads GAGVSQSPRYKVAKRGQDVALRCDPISGHVSLFWYQQALGQGPEFLTYFQNEAQLDKSGLPSDRFFAERPEGSVSTLKIQRTQQEDSAVYLCASSRLAGMSYNEQFFGPGTRLTVL.

The chain carries TRBV5-5 and TRBJ1-4, with a weak D call TRBD1 (5 bases). Germline CDR1 reads SGHKS; CDR2 reads YYEKEE (reference sequence). The CDR3 consists of 14 residues. V lost 4 bases, J lost 4 bases, and 11 bases lay in between. The CDR3 reads CASSLDSGNEKLFF. The CDR3 region has the DNA TGTGCCAGCAGCCTAGACAGTGGTAATGAAAAACTGTTTTTT.

A few counts support this clone. The CDR3 loop reads CASSESGQGQPQHF. The DNA of the CDR3 is TGCGCCAGCAGTGAGTCGGGACAGGGTCAGCCCCAGCATTTT. The chain couples TRBV10-1 to TRBJ1-5, with 9 bases lining up with TRBD1. The CDR3 is made up of 14 amino acids. J was trimmed by 6 bases and V by 0 bases; bases with no gene match: 0. Germline V gene sequence: CDR1 WNHNN, CDR2 SYGVQD (reference sequence).

The genes are TRBV7-9 and TRBJ1-1; D is unclear. Trimming took off 5 bases at V and 8 bases at J, with 12 bases between the two ends. Germline lookup yields CDR1 SEHNR and CDR2 FQNEAQ (reference sequence). This CDR3 is 12 amino acids long. The CDR3 region has the DNA TGTGCCAGCAGCCCGCGGGCGGGAGAAGCTTTCTTT. Amino acid sequence: CASSPRAGEAFF. Variable domain in full (rest from reference TRBV7-9 and TRBJ1-1): DTGVSQNPRHKITKRGQNVTFRCDPISEHNRLYWYRQTLGQGPEFLTYFQNEAQLEKSRLLSDRFSAERPKGSFSTLEIQRTEQGDSAMYLCASSPRAGEAFFGQGTRLTVV.

The V and J genes are TRBV15 and TRBJ2-4, with 9 bases aligning to TRBD1. V trimming: 4 bases; J trimming: 9 bases; junction bases outside the gene matches: 10. The CDR3 has 15 amino acids. Looked up from germline, CDR1 is LNHNV and CDR2 is YYDKDF (reference sequence). Here the CDR3 DNA reads TGTGCCACCAGCATAGATACAGGGGGCCCGCGCATTCAGTACTTC. Residues: CATSIDTGGPRIQYF.

The chain has TRBV11-3 and TRBJ1-1; D ambiguous. V lost 3 bases, J lost 2 bases, and 4 bases lay in between. There are 12 residues in the CDR3. Germline-derived CDR1 and CDR2 are SGHNT and YENEEA. CDR3 residues: CASSFINTEAFF. Here the CDR3 DNA reads TGTGCCAGCAGCTTTATTAACACTGAAGCTTTCTTT.

V usage is TRBV3-1 (or the pseudogene TRBV3-2) and J usage is TRBJ1-1; no firm D call. The ends were cut back, 3 bases at V and 0 bases at J, with 11 bases in the middle. In germline, CDR1 is LGHDT, CDR2 YNNKEL (reference sequence). CDR3 size: 15 residues. CDR3 amino acids: CASSQRRNLNTEAFF. The CDR3 region has the DNA TGTGCCAGCAGCCAGCGTCGAAACTTGAACACTGAAGCTTTCTTT.

V and J are TRBV7-3 and TRBJ1-1, with D tentatively TRBD1 (5 bases). V was trimmed by 5 bases and J by 9 bases, leaving 19 bases between them. This CDR3 region has 14 residues. Per the germline V gene, CDR1 is SGHTA and CDR2 is FQGTGA. The CDR3 sequence: CASSPGTGGFQAFF. Here the CDR3 DNA reads TGTGCCAGCAGCCCTGGGACTGGGGGATTTCAAGCTTTCTTT.

This chain connects TRBV29-1 to TRBJ1-1, with TRBD1 matching 10 bases. CDR3 size: 15 residues. V lost 5 bases and J lost 1; bases outside the gene matches: 7. Germline V gene data show CDR1 as SQVTM and CDR2 as ANQGSEA. DNA of the CDR3: TGCAGCGTTCCCGGGACAGGGGCCTCGAACACTGAAGCTTTCTTT. Translation gives CSVPGTGASNTEAFF.

This clone has only a few counts. The chain is built from TRBV11-2 and TRBJ1-1, with 8 bases aligning to TRBD1. V gave up 4 bases and J gave up 1 base; unmatched junction bases: 2. The CDR3 sequence is 14 residues long. From germline, CDR1 is SGHAT and CDR2 FQNNGV. In DNA, the CDR3 is TGTGCCAGCAGCTCAGGGGGCCCGAACACTGAAGCTTTCTTT. The encoded protein is CASSSGGPNTEAFF.

This rearrangement joins TRBV10-3 to TRBJ2-7; D possibly corresponds to TRBD1 (5 bases). V dropped 4 bases and J dropped 0 bases, with 10 bases sitting between them. CDR1 is ENHRY and CDR2 is SYGVKD in the germline V gene. The CDR3 has 14 residues. The CDR3 DNA reads TGTGCCATCAGTGCGGCAGGGTCCTCCTACGAGCAGTACGTC. Encoded protein: CAISAAGSSYEQYV.

V is TRBV11-3 and J is TRBJ1-3; D not resolved. Trimming took 2 bases from V and 3 from J, leaving 11 bases between them. The CDR3 runs to 15 residues. CDR1 is SGHNT and CDR2 is YENEEA in the germline V gene. The chain's CDR3 is CASSLIGIIGNTIYF. CDR3 in DNA: TGTGCCAGCAGCTTAATCGGGATTATTGGAAACACCATATATTTT.

Notes on this clone: A much more abundant neighbour one base away suggests this may be a read error. The chain joins TRBV24-1 to TRBJ1-2, with 8 bases matching TRBD1. There are 15 residues in the CDR3. Per the germline V gene, CDR1 is KGHDR and CDR2 is SFDVKD. The CDR3 DNA is TGTGTCACCAGTGATCCCTACAGGGGGGAGTATGGCTACACCTTC. This codes for CVTSDPYRGEYGYTF.

The chain joins TRBV5-1 to TRBJ2-7; TRBD2 is a possible D gene (5 bases). Germline CDR1 reads SGHRS; CDR2 reads YFSETQ. With 1 base removed from V and 3 bases from J, the gap between germline ends came to 8 bases. This CDR3 contains 13 residues. CDR3 amino acids: CASSLIGSYEQYF. CDR3 coding DNA: TGCGCCAGCAGCTTGATAGGGAGCTACGAGCAGTACTTC.

J is TRBJ1-3 and V is TRBV12-3 or TRBV12-4; D not resolved. The CDR3 loop spans 13 amino acids. Trimming pared 2 bases from V and 5 bases from J, leaving 7 bases between. The CDR3 DNA sequence: TGTGCCAGCAGTTTAAACACCAGAAACACCATATATTTT. Protein product: CASSLNTRNTIYF.

Many counts were recorded for this clone. The chain joins TRBV9 to TRBJ1-1, with D unresolved. V was cut by 0 bases and J by 1 base, with 7 bases left in between. The germline V gene encodes CDR1 SGDLS and CDR2 YYNGEE. The CDR3 extends over 14 amino acids. CDR3: CASSVVGGNTEAFF. Written as DNA, the CDR3 is TGTGCCAGCAGCGTAGTGGGAGGGAACACTGAAGCTTTCTTT.

The chain carries TRBV7-3 and TRBJ2-3, with TRBD1 identical over 11 bases. Germline CDR1 and CDR2: SGHTA and FQGTGA. The CDR3 has 15 residues. With V trimmed by 6 bases and J by 3 bases, 5 bases remained unmatched. The CDR3 coding sequence is TGTGCCAGCAGGGTTGGGACAGGGGGTACAGATACGCAGTATTTT. Translated, it gives CASRVGTGGTDTQYF.

The rearrangement uses TRBV5-1 and TRBJ1-2; tentative D call: TRBD1 (6 bases). V shed 4 bases and J shed 2 bases, with 12 bases lying between them. Germline CDR1 reads SGHRS; CDR2 reads YFSETQ. This CDR3 comprises 14 residues. The CDR3: CASSEGGQNYGYTF. The CDR3 DNA follows: TGCGCCAGCAGCGAGGGGGGGCAGAACTATGGCTACACCTTC.

This clone was picked up a small number of times. The chain employs TRBV24-1 and TRBJ1-5, with D uncertain. This CDR3 is built from 12 residues. The ends were cut back, 1 base at V and 12 bases at J, with 9 bases in the middle. Germline V gives CDR1 KGHDR, CDR2 SFDVKD. The chain's CDR3 is CATSDFSSLQHF. CDR3 coding DNA: TGTGCCACCAGTGATTTCTCCTCCCTCCAGCATTTT.